These 20 T cell receptor beta chains were sequenced from one sample in a study of blood T cell repertoires in COVID-19. Clones were read by immunoSEQ multiplex PCR, and TCRdb kept only the in-frame ones, dropping some. The table has 100,000 to 150,000 clones, about 85% seen once. Sequenced sample: peripheral blood. The source is a man at least 80 years old with active or convalescent COVID-19.

The genes are TRBV6-1 and TRBJ2-3; the D gene is possibly TRBD2 (5 bases). The CDR3 has 16 residues. Deletions cut 3 bases from V and 5 bases from J, with 18 bases between. Germline V gives CDR1 MNHNS, CDR2 SASEGT. The CDR3 DNA is TGTGCCAGCAGTGAGGGAGACGGTCTGAGTATAGATACGCAGTATTTT. Translated, it gives CASSEGDGLSIDTQYF.

V gene TRBV28 combines with J gene TRBJ1-4; TRBD1 might be the D (6 bases). The V gene lost 6 bases and the J gene lost 3 bases, with 14 bases spanning the gap. Per the germline V gene, CDR1 is MDHEN and CDR2 is SYDVKM. This CDR3 comprises 15 residues. CDR3 protein: CASRHNRVANEKLFF. DNA of the CDR3: TGTGCCAGCAGACACAACAGGGTTGCTAATGAAAAACTGTTTTTT.

The chain is built from TRBV24-1 and TRBJ1-2; 9 bases are shared with TRBD1. The V gene's germline CDR1 is KGHDR and CDR2 SFDVKD. The trim removed 5 bases at V and 6 bases at J, leaving 6 bases unmatched. The CDR3 loop spans 14 amino acids. CDR3 DNA: TGTGCCACCAGTGGGTCGGGACAGGGAAATGGCTACACCTTC. This sequence encodes CATSGSGQGNGYTF.

J is TRBJ1-2 and V is TRBV7-2; 8 bases line up with TRBD1. J was trimmed by 5 bases and V by 3 bases; bases with no gene match: 5. CDR1 SGHTA and CDR2 FQGNSA come from the germline V gene. CDR3 length equals 14 residues. CDR3 in amino acids: CASSFQGAWYGYTF. CDR3 bases: TGTGCCAGCAGCTTTCAGGGGGCTTGGTATGGCTACACCTTC.

The chain recombines TRBV30 with TRBJ1-4; 8 bases map to TRBD1. Germline-derived CDR1 and CDR2 are GTSNPN and SVGIG (reference sequence). The CDR3 spans 16 residues. J lost 5 bases, V lost 8 bases, and 16 bases had no gene match. CDR3 bases: TGTGCCCGTCGAGGGACAGGATCGCGTGGGAATGAAAAACTGTTTTTT. It is translated as CARRGTGSRGNEKLFF.

The chain carries TRBV9 and TRBJ1-3; D unresolved. This CDR3 comprises 14 residues. Germline V lookup: CDR1 SGDLS, CDR2 YYNGEE. The V and J ends lost 3 bases and 2 bases respectively, with 9 bases between them. The CDR3 here is CASSAHGAGNTIYF. The CDR3 DNA reads TGTGCCAGCAGCGCTCACGGTGCTGGAAACACCATATATTTT.

The gene calls are TRBV7-3 and TRBJ2-1, with 14 nucleotides matching TRBD2. Trimming removed 4 bases from V and 0 bases from J; junction bases left unmatched: 2. This CDR3 contains 17 residues. From germline, CDR1 is SGHTA and CDR2 FQGTGA. The CDR3 protein is CASSSTSGRGSYNEQFF. CDR3 in DNA: TGTGCCAGCAGCTCGACTAGCGGGAGGGGCTCCTACAATGAGCAGTTCTTC.

The rearrangement links TRBV6-5 to TRBJ1-5; D possibly corresponds to TRBD1 (6 bases). CDR3 length: 13 residues. V was clipped by 6 bases and J by 6 bases, with 12 bases between them. The germline V gene has CDR1 MNHEY and CDR2 SVGAGI. As DNA, the CDR3 is TGTGCCAGCAGAAGACAGGCGGGTCAGCCCCAGCATTTT. This translates into CASRRQAGQPQHF.

The CDR3 DNA sequence: TGTGCCAGCAGTGAGTCGGGACTAGCTAACGAGCAGTACTTC. It specifies CASSESGLANEQYF. This chain links TRBV2 with TRBJ2-7; 9 nucleotides agree with TRBD2. Germline CDR1 reads SNHLY; CDR2 reads FYNNEI. The CDR3 runs to 14 residues. J gave up 5 bases and V 3 bases, and 5 bases lay outside the gene matches.

This clone was recorded once. The J gene is TRBJ2-1, the V gene TRBV24-1, with D perhaps matching TRBD2 (7 bases). CDR3 length: 14 residues. V was trimmed by 9 bases and J by 6 bases, leaving 17 bases between them. Germline V gene lookup returns CDR1 KGHDR and CDR2 SFDVKD. The CDR3 is CATQPGGGGNEQFF. The CDR3 DNA reads as TGTGCCACCCAACCGGGGGGAGGGGGCAATGAGCAGTTCTTC.

The chain has TRBV5-5 and TRBJ2-1; 7 nucleotides agree with TRBD2. Germline V lookup: CDR1 SGHKS, CDR2 YYEKEE (reference sequence). CDR3 length: 15 amino acids. V was pared by 4 bases and J by 0 bases, with 4 bases of the junction left unmatched. This CDR3 is CASSPSGGSYNEQFF. CDR3 nucleotide sequence: TGTGCCAGCAGCCCTAGCGGCGGCTCCTACAATGAGCAGTTCTTC.

CDR3 region: CASSPGTHGTDTQYF. The DNA of the CDR3 is TGTGCCAGCAGTCCCGGGACTCACGGCACAGATACGCAGTATTTT. The V gene is TRBV7-2, the J gene TRBJ2-3, with D possibly being TRBD2 (6 bases). Germline CDR1 reads SGHTA; CDR2 reads FQGNSA. The CDR3 runs 15 residues. The V gene lost 6 bases and the J gene lost 1 base, with 14 bases spanning the gap. Drawing the rest from reference TRBV7-2 and TRBJ2-3, the complete variable domain is GAGVSQSPSNKVTEKGKDVELRCDPISGHTALYWYRQSLGQGLEFLIYFQGNSAPDKSGLPSDRFSAERTGGSVSTLTIQRTQQEDSAVYLCASSPGTHGTDTQYFGPGTRLTVL.

This chain joins TRBV6-6 and TRBJ2-5; D is perhaps TRBD1 (6 bases). The ends were cut back, 8 bases at V and 2 bases at J, with 15 bases in the middle. The CDR3 is made up of 14 amino acids. From germline, CDR1 is MNHNY and CDR2 SVGAGI (reference sequence). CDR3 amino acids: CASRAQGRQETQYF. CDR3 bases: TGTGCCAGCCGTGCGCAGGGGAGACAAGAGACCCAGTACTTC.

This clone was counted ten times or more. The V call is TRBV6-5, the J call TRBJ2-1; the match to TRBD1 covers 7 bases. The CDR3 is 14 residues long. Germline V gene lookup returns CDR1 MNHEY and CDR2 SVGAGI. The junction had 6 bases not matched to a gene; V was cut back by 6 bases and J by 4 bases. The CDR3 here is CASRTGQPYNEQFF. CDR3 sequence (DNA): TGTGCCAGCAGGACGGGACAGCCGTACAATGAGCAGTTCTTC.

The V call is TRBV9, the J call TRBJ2-2; 8 bases match TRBD1. Trimming removed 1 base from V and 5 bases from J; junction bases left unmatched: 4. Germline V lookup: CDR1 SGDLS, CDR2 YYNGEE. The CDR3 is 15 residues long. The CDR3: CASSVKTGETGELFF. In DNA form, the CDR3 reads TGTGCCAGCAGCGTAAAGACAGGGGAAACCGGGGAGCTGTTTTTT.

This clone was seen more than once but under ten times. CDR3 sequence: CAIGSDRQNTEAFF. The DNA for the CDR3 is TGTGCCATCGGTTCGGACAGGCAGAACACTGAAGCTTTCTTT. This sequence joins TRBV10-3 and TRBJ1-1; 7 bases align to TRBD1. The CDR3 is made up of 14 amino acids. Germline V gives CDR1 ENHRY, CDR2 SYGVKD. J gave up 1 base and V 8 bases, and 7 bases lay outside the gene matches.

The CDR3 sequence: CASSLYGIGEKLFF. CDR3 DNA: TGTGCCAGCAGCTTGTACGGGATAGGTGAAAAACTGTTTTTT. The chain recombines TRBV5-8 with TRBJ1-4; no reliable D call. In germline, CDR1 is SGHTS, CDR2 YDEGEE. Between the trimmed V and J ends, which lost 1 base and 7 bases, there was a span of 11 bases. CDR3 length equals 14 residues.

The chain carries TRBV5-1 and TRBJ1-2; D gene uncertain. Trimming stripped 0 bases from V and 5 bases from J, with 14 bases between. This CDR3 has 15 amino acids. Germline-derived CDR1 and CDR2 are SGHRS and YFSETQ. CDR3 region: CASSLVDSTGYGYTF. CDR3 sequence (DNA): TGCGCCAGCAGCTTGGTTGATTCAACGGGGTATGGCTACACCTTC.

J is TRBJ2-5 and V is TRBV4-2, with a possible D match to TRBD1 (5 bases). There are 17 residues in the CDR3. In germline, CDR1 is LGHNA, CDR2 YNFKEQ. V dropped 0 bases and J dropped 0 bases, with 14 bases sitting between them. CDR3 bases: TGTGCCAGCAGCCAAGATTGGGGCCGAAGGTACCAAGAGACCCAGTACTTC. Residues: CASSQDWGRRYQETQYF.

The chain employs TRBV28 and TRBJ1-2; TRBD1 agrees at 7 bases. Germline-derived CDR1 and CDR2 are MDHEN and SYDVKM. There are 15 residues in the CDR3. The V gene end was trimmed by 7 bases and the J gene end by 8 bases; junction bases not matched to a gene: 16. Here the CDR3 DNA reads TGTGCCAGCAAACTCCGGGACAGAGGCCGACGGGGCTACACCTTC. Protein: CASKLRDRGRRGYTF.